Each of the 17 T cell receptor beta chains below was sequenced from the same sample in a study of T cells in Graves' hyperthyroidism and ophthalmopathy. The CDR3 regions of TCR beta were amplified from RNA transcripts. The primer set for the first-round RT-PCR of the TCR CDR3 was HTBI. TCRdb reprocessed the multiplex PCR reads via MiXCR and lists one record per CDR3 protein. The sample has over 450,000 distinct CDR3 sequences, roughly 15% seen once. The material sequenced was blood. The source is a woman between 18 and 29 years old with Graves' ophthalmopathy.

This clonotype was observed at least ten times. CDR3 sequence (DNA): TGTGCCAGCAGCCAAGATCCCCTAGCGGGAGCTTACGAGCAGTACTTC. Amino acids: CASSQDPLAGAYEQYF. The chain is built from TRBV3-1 and TRBJ2-7; 10 nucleotides match TRBD2. The CDR3 sequence is 16 residues long. CDR1 and CDR2 (germline): LGHDT, YNNKEL (reference sequence). V lost 0 bases and J lost 4; bases outside the gene matches: 6.

In this sample, this clonotype turned up many times. This chain links TRBV7-2 with TRBJ2-4; TRBD1 matches at 9 bases. Germline lookup yields CDR1 SGHTA and CDR2 FQGNSA. The CDR3 runs to 16 residues. Losses at the gene ends were 5 bases for V and 0 bases for J; bases not matched to a gene: 5. The CDR3 is CASSLTGGLAKNIQYF. The CDR3 coding sequence is TGTGCCAGCAGCCTGACAGGGGGTCTAGCCAAAAACATTCAGTACTTC.

This clonotype has a count of ten or more. The J gene is TRBJ1-3, the V gene TRBV7-9; D gene uncertain. Trimming removed 5 bases at V and 0 bases at J, with 11 bases between. CDR1 is SEHNR, CDR2 FQNEAQ, per germline (reference sequence). The CDR3 extends over 15 amino acids. Here the CDR3 DNA reads TGTGCCAGCAGCGAACGACGGATCTCTGGAAACACCATATATTTT. It codes for CASSERRISGNTIYF.

A few counts support this clonotype. The V call is TRBV3-1, the J call TRBJ1-2; TRBD1 aligns across 10 bases. The CDR3 runs to 16 residues. With 7 bases clipped from V and 4 bases from J, the junction kept 12 bases outside the gene matches. CDR1 and CDR2 (germline): LGHDT, YNNKEL (reference sequence). The DNA for the CDR3 is TGTGCCAGCACGCCCAAGACAGGGGGCTTCGGCTATGGCTACACCTTC. Translation: CASTPKTGGFGYGYTF.

This clonotype has more than one count but fewer than ten. J is TRBJ1-6 and V is TRBV28; no clear D gene. There are 17 residues in the CDR3. With 3 bases removed from V and 0 bases from J, the gap between germline ends came to 12 bases. Germline CDR1 MDHEN, CDR2 SYDVKM. The CDR3: CASSFRNYSSYNSPLHF. The CDR3 DNA is TGTGCCAGCAGTTTTCGGAATTACAGCTCCTATAATTCACCCCTCCACTTT.

This clonotype was counted many times. The V call is TRBV20-1, the J call TRBJ2-7, with TRBD2 matching over 8 bases. The V segment lost 3 bases and the J segment 4 bases; nucleotides outside the gene matches: 5. This CDR3 is 13 amino acids long. Germline V gene lookup returns CDR1 DFQATT and CDR2 SNEGSKA (reference sequence). This chain's CDR3 is CSARPLAGYEQYF. The CDR3 DNA reads TGCAGTGCTAGGCCCCTAGCGGGTTACGAGCAGTACTTC.

The chain uses TRBV6-1 and TRBJ2-2, with D hard to call. The germline V gene has CDR1 MNHNS and CDR2 SASEGT. The CDR3 sequence is 15 residues long. V lost 1 base to trimming and J lost 3 bases, with 9 bases between them. This CDR3 reads CASSEVVGYTGELFF. The CDR3, as DNA: TGTGCCAGCAGTGAAGTTGTGGGGTACACCGGGGAGCTGTTTTTT.

In this sample, this clonotype turned up many times. The chain carries TRBV28 and TRBJ2-7; TRBD2 is a possible D gene (7 bases). This CDR3 contains 13 residues. V shed 10 bases and J shed 3 bases, with 16 bases lying between them. Germline values: CDR1 MDHEN, CDR2 SYDVKM. The CDR3 is CAIRGGTVYEQYF. CDR3 in DNA: TGTGCCATTAGGGGGGGGACGGTCTACGAGCAGTACTTC.

The CDR3 loop is CASSRTGENTEAFF. CDR3 bases: TGTGCCAGCTCACGGACAGGGGAGAACACTGAAGCTTTCTTT. V usage is TRBV18 and J usage is TRBJ1-1; 9 bases are shared with TRBD1. This CDR3 is built from 14 residues. Germline V gene sequence: CDR1 KGHSH, CDR2 LQKENI. Trimming removed 4 bases from V and 1 base from J; junction bases left unmatched: 1.

This clonotype was picked up many times. The rearrangement uses TRBV28 and TRBJ1-1; 9 bases align to TRBD1. Per the germline V gene, CDR1 is MDHEN and CDR2 is SYDVKM. Losses at the gene ends were 6 bases for V and 4 bases for J; bases not matched to a gene: 12. CDR3 size: 16 residues. The CDR3 region has the DNA TGTGCCAGCAGCTCCGGGACAGGGACAGTTGGCACTGAAGCTTTCTTT. It encodes CASSSGTGTVGTEAFF.

The sample holds a few counts of this clonotype. V usage is TRBV6-5 and J usage is TRBJ1-2, with D uncertain. Germline loops: CDR1 MNHEY, CDR2 SVGAGI. CDR3 size: 15 residues. The ends were cut back, 2 bases at V and 0 bases at J, with 10 bases in the middle. Written as DNA, the CDR3 is TGTGCCAGCAGTTACGACACTTTAGCTAACTATGGCTACACCTTC. This translates into CASSYDTLANYGYTF.

This clonotype was counted ten times or more. The chain uses TRBV29-1 and TRBJ1-1, with 8 bases that match TRBD1. The CDR3 covers 13 residues. Germline CDR1 and CDR2: SQVTM and ANQGSEA. With V trimmed by 6 bases and J by 7 bases, 10 bases remained unmatched. Here the CDR3 reads CSVPGTGFGEAFF. The CDR3 region has the DNA TGCAGCGTACCCGGGACAGGTTTTGGTGAAGCTTTCTTT.

This clonotype was found many times. V is TRBV20-1 and J is TRBJ1-3; D uncertain. The CDR3 totals 15 residues. Trimming cost V 0 bases and J 2 bases, with 11 bases left between them. Germline loops: CDR1 DFQATT, CDR2 SNEGSKA (reference sequence). CDR3: CSAREGWGTGNTIYF. CDR3 DNA: TGCAGTGCTAGAGAGGGGTGGGGTACTGGAAACACCATATATTTT.

Ten or more counts support this clonotype. This chain uses TRBV5-1 with TRBJ2-7; D gene unclear. This CDR3 has 13 residues. V lost 1 base to trimming and J lost 0 bases, with 5 bases between them. Germline V gene data show CDR1 as SGHRS and CDR2 as YFSETQ. CDR3: CASSLTVSYEQYF. CDR3 DNA sequence: TGCGCCAGCAGCTTGACGGTCTCCTACGAGCAGTACTTC.

V gene TRBV30 combines with J gene TRBJ2-5; TRBD2 might be the D (6 bases). V dropped 3 bases and J dropped 5 bases, with 13 bases sitting between them. This CDR3 contains 13 residues. From germline, CDR1 is GTSNPN and CDR2 SVGIG (reference sequence). The CDR3 DNA follows: TGTGCCTGGAGCCGACTAGTACGGGAGACCCAGTACTTC. The encoded protein is CAWSRLVRETQYF.

This clonotype was observed many times. The chain links TRBV27 to TRBJ1-2; D remains ambiguous. The germline V gene has CDR1 MNHEY and CDR2 SMNVEV (reference sequence). Trimming pared 3 bases from V and 2 bases from J, leaving 16 bases between. The CDR3 totals 16 residues. The CDR3 sequence: CASSLIPRPSNYGYTF. The CDR3 nucleotides read TGTGCCAGCAGTTTGATACCTCGTCCGTCGAACTATGGCTACACCTTC.

This sequence joins TRBV5-1 and TRBJ1-4; no reliable D call. Germline CDR1 and CDR2: SGHRS and YFSETQ. The CDR3 totals 14 residues. V lost 4 bases, J lost 3 bases, and 10 bases lay in between. This chain's CDR3 is CASSPKDPNEKLFF. CDR3 coding DNA: TGCGCCAGCAGCCCCAAGGACCCTAATGAAAAACTGTTTTTT.